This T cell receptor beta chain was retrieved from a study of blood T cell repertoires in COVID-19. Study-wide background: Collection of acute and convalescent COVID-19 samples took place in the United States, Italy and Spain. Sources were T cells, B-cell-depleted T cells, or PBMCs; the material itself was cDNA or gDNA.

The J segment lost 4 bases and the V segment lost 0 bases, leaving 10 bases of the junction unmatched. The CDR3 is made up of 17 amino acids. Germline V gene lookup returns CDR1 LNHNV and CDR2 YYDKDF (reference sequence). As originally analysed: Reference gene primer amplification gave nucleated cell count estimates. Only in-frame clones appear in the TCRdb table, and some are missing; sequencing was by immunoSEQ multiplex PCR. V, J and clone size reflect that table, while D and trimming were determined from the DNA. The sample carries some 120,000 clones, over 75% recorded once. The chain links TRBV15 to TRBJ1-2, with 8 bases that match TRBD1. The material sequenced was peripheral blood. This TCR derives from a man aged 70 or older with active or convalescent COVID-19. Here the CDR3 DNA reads TGTGCCACCAGCAGAGATAGTCTTTGGGACAGGATCTATGGCTACACCTTC. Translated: CATSRDSLWDRIYGYTF.